This entry concerns a single TCR beta chain. This entry is derived from a study of blood T cell repertoires in COVID-19. In the study overall: T cells, B-cell-depleted T cells, or PBMCs supplied cDNA or gDNA.

Germline lookup yields CDR1 SGHTA and CDR2 FQGTGA. With V trimmed by 5 bases and J by 8 bases, 11 bases remained unmatched. The CDR3 runs 14 residues. Generated by immunoSEQ multiplex PCR, the TCRdb table keeps only in-frame clones and is missing some. The sample shows about 350,000 clones, about nine tenths of them seen only once. The chain uses TRBV7-3 and TRBJ1-2, with 7 bases fitting TRBD1. The clonotype comes from a woman in her twenties or thirties who had been exposed to COVID-19. The sequencing input was PBMCs or T cells enriched from blood (not recorded which). The CDR3 DNA is TGTGCCAGCAGCACGATGCCAGGGGGAGGAGGCTACACCTTC. It yields the protein CASSTMPGGGGYTF. The full variable domain, with the rest looked up from reference TRBV7-3 and TRBJ1-2, is GAGVSQTPSNKVTEKGKYVELRCDPISGHTALYWYRQSLGQGPEFLIYFQGTGAADDSGLPNDRFFAVRPEGSVSTLKIQRTERGDSAVYLCASSTMPGGGGYTFGSGTRLTVV.